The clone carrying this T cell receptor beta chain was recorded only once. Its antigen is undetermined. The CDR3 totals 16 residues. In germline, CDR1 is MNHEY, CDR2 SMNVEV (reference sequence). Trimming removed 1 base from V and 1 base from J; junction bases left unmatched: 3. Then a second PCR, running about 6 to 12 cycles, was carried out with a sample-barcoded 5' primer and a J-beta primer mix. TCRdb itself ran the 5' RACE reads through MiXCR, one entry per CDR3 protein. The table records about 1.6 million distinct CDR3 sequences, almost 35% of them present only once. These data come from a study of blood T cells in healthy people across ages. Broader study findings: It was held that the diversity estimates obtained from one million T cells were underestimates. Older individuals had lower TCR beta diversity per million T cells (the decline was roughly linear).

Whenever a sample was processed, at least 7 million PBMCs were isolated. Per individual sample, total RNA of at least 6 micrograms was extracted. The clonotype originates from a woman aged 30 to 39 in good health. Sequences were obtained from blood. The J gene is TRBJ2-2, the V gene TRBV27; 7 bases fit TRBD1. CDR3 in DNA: TGTGCCAGCAGTTTATTGGGACAGATGAACACCGGGGAGCTGTTTTTT. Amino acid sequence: CASSLLGQMNTGELFF.